This entry lists 26 T cell receptor beta chains sequenced from one sample in a study of blood T cell repertoires in COVID-19 (dated by TCRdb to 2019 to 2021). The library was built by means of the immunoSEQ multiplex PCR assay. The source is immuneACCESS, and TCRdb retained only in-frame sequences with V and J called. Part of the clones is not carried over; for the studies checked, unresolved V genes explain less than half of this, and the remainder is unexplained. Present in this sample are 68,000 or so clones, around nine tenths of which were seen just once. The ten largest account for about 2.3% of the sample. The specimen sequenced was peripheral blood. Every receptor here comes from a human donor in a cohort sampled during active COVID-19.

The V and J genes are TRBV27 and TRBJ2-2; D unresolved. V shed 7 bases and J shed 4 bases, with 7 bases lying between them. Germline V gene data show CDR1 as MNHEY and CDR2 as SMNVEV (reference sequence). The CDR3 extends over 12 amino acids. The CDR3 is CASKRSTGELFF. As DNA, the CDR3 is TGTGCCAGCAAACGTAGCACCGGGGAGCTGTTTTTT.

The V and J genes are TRBV30 and TRBJ2-5, with D possibly being TRBD2 (6 bases). This CDR3 contains 19 residues. Between the trimmed V and J ends, which lost 2 bases and 4 bases, there was a span of 29 bases. CDR1 and CDR2 (germline): GTSNPN, SVGIG (reference sequence). This chain's CDR3 is CAWSRNRLSGGIRSETQYF. The CDR3 DNA sequence: TGTGCCTGGAGTAGGAATCGGTTGTCTGGAGGGATCAGGTCAGAGACCCAGTACTTC.

This chain joins TRBV7-9 and TRBJ2-7, with TRBD1 matching 8 bases. V shed 1 base and J 3 bases; nucleotides not matched to a gene: 5. The CDR3 runs 15 residues. CDR1 is SEHNR and CDR2 is FQNEAQ in the germline V gene (reference sequence). For the CDR3, the DNA is TGTGCCAGCAGCTTAGTAGCAGGGGGCGTCTACGAGCAGTACTTC. Protein product: CASSLVAGGVYEQYF.

The chain combines TRBV7-2 with TRBJ1-6, with D unresolved. CDR1 is SGHTA, CDR2 FQGNSA, per germline. The CDR3 loop spans 17 amino acids. Trimming removed 1 base from V and 6 bases from J, with 16 bases in between. For the CDR3, the DNA is TGTGCCAGCAGCTTAGGGGGAGGGTCGTTGTTTAATTCACCCCTCCACTTT. Its translation is CASSLGGGSLFNSPLHF.

This chain uses TRBV27 with TRBJ2-1, with a weak D call TRBD2 (5 bases). The germline gives CDR1 MNHEY, CDR2 SMNVEV (reference sequence). This CDR3 contains 16 residues. Trimming removed 6 bases from V and 2 bases from J, with 17 bases in between. In nucleotides, the CDR3 is TGTGCCAGCAGGGACGGACTCGATGGTCCCTACAATGAGCAGTTCTTC. Translated, it gives CASRDGLDGPYNEQFF.

J is TRBJ1-5 and V is TRBV2; 8 nucleotides agree with TRBD1. The V segment lost 4 bases and the J segment 3 bases; nucleotides outside the gene matches: 8. Germline assignment: CDR1 SNHLY and CDR2 FYNNEI. The length of the CDR3 is 16 residues. This CDR3 is CASSGGTGQVNQPQHF. CDR3 coding DNA: TGTGCCAGCAGTGGAGGCACGGGACAGGTCAATCAGCCCCAGCATTTT.

J is TRBJ1-1 and V is TRBV5-1, with D unresolved. The CDR3 runs to 15 residues. Germline lookup yields CDR1 SGHRS and CDR2 YFSETQ. V shed 3 bases and J shed 0 bases, with 12 bases lying between them. CDR3 sequence: CASSSPKDLNTEAFF. The CDR3 DNA reads TGCGCCAGCAGCTCGCCCAAGGACTTGAACACTGAAGCTTTCTTT.

The genes are TRBV6-2 or TRBV6-3 and TRBJ1-1; D might be TRBD1 (6 bases). Germline CDR1 and CDR2: MNHEY and SVGEGT. This CDR3 region has 14 residues. V was trimmed by 6 bases and J by 3 bases, leaving 14 bases between them. Here the CDR3 DNA reads TGTGCCAGCAGGTACAATACAGGGTACACTGAAGCTTTCTTT. Protein product: CASRYNTGYTEAFF.

The chain combines TRBV6-5 with TRBJ2-7; D gene unclear. Between the trimmed V and J ends, which lost 6 bases and 0 bases, there was a span of 6 bases. Germline V gene data show CDR1 as MNHEY and CDR2 as SVGAGI. The CDR3 sequence is 12 residues long. The CDR3 sequence is CASRRSSYEQYF. The CDR3, as DNA: TGTGCCAGCAGACGGAGCTCCTACGAGCAGTACTTC.

The chain links TRBV28 to TRBJ2-2; the match to TRBD1 covers 12 bases. There are 17 residues in the CDR3. Germline CDR1 and CDR2: MDHEN and SYDVKM. With V trimmed by 5 bases and J by 5 bases, 9 bases remained unmatched. CDR3 coding DNA: TGTGCCAGCAGTCTATCGGGACAGGGGGCAAATACCGGGGAGCTGTTTTTT. Translating it yields CASSLSGQGANTGELFF.

This chain uses TRBV4-2 with TRBJ2-1; TRBD2 matches at 7 bases. Germline V CDR1 and CDR2: LGHNA, YNFKEQ. The CDR3 runs to 12 residues. V was pared by 4 bases and J by 11 bases, with 5 bases of the junction left unmatched. The CDR3 DNA sequence: TGTGCCAGCAGCCGCACTAGCGAGAAGCAGTTCTTC. Translated: CASSRTSEKQFF.

This clone was recorded once. The chain recombines TRBV14 with TRBJ2-6; D call uncertain. There are 13 residues in the CDR3. The germline gives CDR1 SGHDN, CDR2 FVKESK. The ends were cut back, 4 bases at V and 4 bases at J, with 5 bases in the middle. This CDR3 is CASSPRGANVLTF. Here the CDR3 DNA reads TGTGCCAGCAGCCCGAGGGGGGCCAACGTCCTGACTTTC. Combining the CDR3 with reference TRBV14 and TRBJ2-6 gives the whole variable domain EAGVTQFPSHSVIEKGQTVTLRCDPISGHDNLYWYRRVMGKEIKFLLHFVKESKQDESGMPNNRFLAERTGGTYSTLKVQPAELEDSGVYFCASSPRGANVLTFGAGSRLTVL.

This clone came up once. The chain has TRBV7-2 and TRBJ2-1; perhaps TRBD2 as D (5 bases). CDR3 size: 15 residues. The V end was cut by 7 bases, the J end by 3 bases, with 16 bases between. CDR1 is SGHTA, CDR2 FQGNSA, per germline. The CDR3, as DNA: TGTGCCAGCACCGAAACTAGTAATCGCTACAATGAGCAGTTCTTC. It codes for CASTETSNRYNEQFF.

The chain is built from TRBV2 and TRBJ2-3; a weak D match, TRBD1 (5 bases). This CDR3 is built from 14 residues. Germline CDR1 is SNHLY and CDR2 is FYNNEI. Trimming shortened V by 5 bases and J by 0 bases, and 9 bases separated the two germline ends. CDR3 in DNA: TGTGCCAGCAGTCCAGGGTTTAGCACAGATACGCAGTATTTT. This codes for CASSPGFSTDTQYF.

The chain is built from TRBV5-1 and TRBJ1-1; TRBD1 aligns across 7 bases. J gave up 0 bases and V 7 bases, and 3 bases lay outside the gene matches. CDR3 length: 13 residues. Germline-derived CDR1 and CDR2 are SGHRS and YFSETQ. The CDR3 region has the DNA TGCGCCAGCCGGACAGGAGTGAACACTGAAGCTTTCTTT. Residues: CASRTGVNTEAFF.

The chain recombines TRBV7-2 with TRBJ2-4; maybe TRBD2 (5 bases). CDR3 size: 15 residues. The V gene lost 7 bases and the J gene lost 4 bases, with 17 bases spanning the gap. Germline-derived CDR1 and CDR2 are SGHTA and FQGNSA. The CDR3 region has the DNA TGTGCCAGCACCCCCGAGGGAAGCTTGAAAAACATTCAGTACTTC. As protein: CASTPEGSLKNIQYF.

The V gene is TRBV25-1, the J gene TRBJ1-4, with 7 nucleotides matching TRBD1. Germline CDR1 reads MGHDK; CDR2 reads SYGVNS. The CDR3 sequence is 12 residues long. V gave up 4 bases and J gave up 8 bases; unmatched junction bases: 1. Here the CDR3 reads CASSVQGEKLFF. In nucleotides, the CDR3 is TGTGCCAGCAGTGTACAGGGGGAAAAACTGTTTTTT. The variable domain in full, with the rest retrieved from reference TRBV25-1 and TRBJ1-4, is EADIYQTPRYLVIGTGKKITLECSQTMGHDKMYWYQQDPGMELHLIHYSYGVNSTEKGDLSSESTVSRIRTEHFPLTLESARPSHTSQYLCASSVQGEKLFFGSGTQLSVL.

The chain combines TRBV7-7 with TRBJ2-5; 9 bases agree with TRBD1. The V and J ends lost 5 bases and 2 bases, in that order; junction bases with no gene match: 6. Germline assignment: CDR1 SSHAT and CDR2 FNYEAQ (reference sequence). There are 15 residues in the CDR3. In DNA, the CDR3 is TGTGCCAGCAGCCCCGGGACAGGGCCACAAGAGACCCAGTACTTC. Amino acid sequence: CASSPGTGPQETQYF.

The V and J genes are TRBV7-2 and TRBJ2-4, with D hard to call. The CDR3 runs to 13 residues. Germline V gene sequence: CDR1 SGHTA, CDR2 FQGNSA. Between the trimmed V and J ends, which lost 5 bases and 9 bases, there was a span of 14 bases. The CDR3 protein is CASSPTDLSIQYF. DNA for the CDR3: TGTGCCAGCAGCCCTACCGACTTAAGCATTCAGTACTTC.

This clone was observed a handful of times. The chain combines TRBV2 with TRBJ1-1; 7 nucleotides agree with TRBD1. CDR1 and CDR2 from the germline V gene are SNHLY and FYNNEI. After removal of 3 bases from V and 1 base from J, the junction contained 5 bases not matched to a gene. The CDR3 contains 15 residues. CDR3 sequence (DNA): TGTGCCAGCAGTGAGAGACAGGGATGGAACACTGAAGCTTTCTTT. It is translated as CASSERQGWNTEAFF.

The chain links TRBV9 to TRBJ1-2, with 7 bases identical to TRBD1. Germline CDR1 and CDR2: SGDLS and YYNGEE. The length of the CDR3 is 21 residues. J lost 0 bases, V lost 0 bases, and 20 bases had no gene match. Here the CDR3 reads CASSVATRSGEDRPTNYGYTF. DNA for the CDR3: TGTGCCAGCAGCGTAGCTACTAGGTCGGGGGAGGACAGGCCCACTAACTATGGCTACACCTTC.

This clone was recorded only once. The chain couples TRBV19 to TRBJ2-2; 9 bases fit TRBD1. Losses at the gene ends were 6 bases for V and 5 bases for J; bases not matched to a gene: 4. Germline CDR1 and CDR2: LNHDA and SQIVND (reference sequence). The CDR3 is 14 amino acids. DNA of the CDR3: TGTGCCAGTAGCCCGGGACAGGGAACCGGGGAGCTGTTTTTT. Encoded protein: CASSPGQGTGELFF.

The chain links TRBV28 to TRBJ1-2, with D perhaps TRBD1 (6 bases). There are 16 residues in the CDR3. With 3 bases removed from V and 4 bases from J, the gap between germline ends came to 18 bases. Germline V gene lookup returns CDR1 MDHEN and CDR2 SYDVKM. The CDR3 loop reads CASSLLNRVGGYGYTF. CDR3 coding DNA: TGTGCCAGCAGTTTGTTAAACAGGGTGGGTGGCTATGGCTACACCTTC.

CDR3 bases: TGTGCCACCAGCAGAGAGGCGGGGCGCTACGAGCAGTACTTC. This gives the protein CATSREAGRYEQYF. The V and J genes are TRBV15 and TRBJ2-7; TRBD2 is a possible D gene (6 bases). Per germline, CDR1 LNHNV and CDR2 YYDKDF (reference sequence). The V and J ends lost 0 bases and 3 bases respectively, with 9 bases between them. The CDR3 sequence is 14 residues long.

The chain employs TRBV4-3 and TRBJ1-1; 8 positions match TRBD1. V lost 4 bases, J lost 4 bases, and 5 bases stayed unmatched. Germline loops: CDR1 LGHNA, CDR2 YSLEER. The length of the CDR3 is 14 residues. Here the CDR3 DNA reads TGCGCCAGCAGCCTAATCGGACAGGGCACTGAAGCTTTCTTT. This encodes CASSLIGQGTEAFF.

In its sample, this clone was seen a few times. The chain uses TRBV6-5 and TRBJ1-4, with a tentative D call TRBD1 (5 bases). This CDR3 is 13 amino acids long. Germline CDR1 MNHEY, CDR2 SVGAGI. Deletions cut 6 bases from V and 7 bases from J, with 12 bases between. CDR3 in DNA: TGTGCCAGCAGGCAGGGTCGAATTGAAAAACTGTTTTTT. Amino acids: CASRQGRIEKLFF.